This TCR beta chain originates from a study of CD8 T cells in Susac syndrome. Turning to the study itself: Among sequenced Susac syndrome patients, more than five had active disease and about 8 were in remission.

A quantity of roughly 0.5 to 1 ug RNA underwent reverse transcription using random hexamers. TCRdb reprocessed the immunoSEQ multiplex PCR reads via MiXCR and lists one record per CDR3 protein. This sample has 200,000 to 250,000 distinct CDR3 sequences; 94% occur once, and the top ten carry 0.15% to 0.2%. TEMRA cells were FACS-enriched, unlike CD8+ and CD4+ T cells, which were negatively isolated. Germline V lookup: CDR1 SGHRS, CDR2 YFSETQ. This CDR3 has 14 residues. The V gene lost 0 bases and the J gene lost 5 bases, with 11 bases spanning the gap. Sequencing was done on a sample of CD4+ T cells from PBMCs. The source of this sequence is a human donor with Susac syndrome. The V gene is TRBV5-1, the J gene TRBJ2-5; D gene ambiguous. The CDR3 loop is CASSLVLAGETQYF. The CDR3, as DNA: TGCGCCAGCAGCTTGGTATTAGCCGGGGAGACCCAGTACTTC.